The clone carrying this T cell receptor (beta chain) was observed a handful of times. This specimen comes from a study of cytomegalovirus exposure and HLA in healthy donors. Study-wide context: An early data release held 79 million or so unique TCRs from HLA-typed donors.

PCR involved 60 Vbeta and 13 Jbeta primers. Sequenced by immunoSEQ multiplex PCR; TCRdb stores in-frame clones only, minus some. The sample includes 80,000 or so clones, roughly 65% of them seen just once. The sequencing sample was made of PBMCs. This clonotype originated in a male donor in good health and CMV-seropositive.

This CDR3 is CASSLVPGGDNSPLHF. The CDR3 DNA sequence: TGCGCCAGCAGCTTGGTGCCCGGGGGGGATAATTCACCCCTCCACTTT. The rearrangement joins TRBV5-1 to TRBJ1-6; possibly TRBD1 for D (5 bases). CDR1 and CDR2 from the germline V gene are SGHRS and YFSETQ. This CDR3 contains 16 residues. Trimming removed 0 bases from V and 5 bases from J, with 12 bases in between. Full variable domain (outside the CDR3, taken from reference TRBV5-1 and TRBJ1-6): KAGVTQTPRYLIKTRGQQVTLSCSPISGHRSVSWYQQTPGQGLQFLFEYFSETQRNKGNFPGRFSGRQFSNSRSEMNVSTLELGDSALYLCASSLVPGGDNSPLHFGNGTRLTVT.